This T cell receptor beta chain was recovered during a study of blood T cell repertoires in COVID-19. Assay used: immunoSEQ multiplex PCR; TCRdb lists only in-frame clones, some missing. The sample has over 150,000 clones, roughly 80% seen once. The recovered donors of Cohort 3 showed two negative PCRs, clearance, or symptom resolution. The V and J ends lost 5 bases and 7 bases respectively, with 18 bases between them. Germline values: CDR1 SGHVS, CDR2 FNYEAQ. The CDR3 is 15 residues long. This sequence joins TRBV7-6 and TRBJ1-5; tentatively, D is TRBD1 (5 bases). The receptor's source is a woman between 45 and 65 years old who had recovered from COVID-19. Sequencing input: PBMCs or T cells enriched from blood (not recorded which). The CDR3 sequence is CASSAGQGGKQPQHF. The DNA of the CDR3 is TGTGCCAGCAGCGCAGGTCAGGGCGGGAAACAGCCCCAGCATTTT.